The 21 T cell receptor beta chains below come from one sample, sequenced in a study of shared clonotypes between healthy human individuals. TCRdb's copy holds only in-frame clones and misses some; the assay was immunoSEQ multiplex PCR. The sample contains around 1 million clones, around three quarters of which appear only once. The source material was memory CD4+ T cells sorted from blood. Subset meaning: CD45RA-negative fraction. These receptors were obtained from a man between 18 and 35 years old in good health.

The gene calls are TRBV27 and TRBJ2-1; the match to TRBD2 covers 9 bases. V shed 2 bases and J 7 bases; nucleotides not matched to a gene: 15. Germline values: CDR1 MNHEY, CDR2 SMNVEV (reference sequence). CDR3 size: 18 residues. This CDR3 is CASSLHQAGLAGRNEQFF. The CDR3 nucleotides read TGTGCCAGCAGTTTACACCAGGCCGGGCTAGCGGGGAGGAATGAGCAGTTCTTC.

This chain links TRBV19 with TRBJ1-2, with D uncertain. Trimming took off 0 bases at V and 4 bases at J, with 9 bases between the two ends. The CDR3 consists of 14 residues. CDR1 is LNHDA and CDR2 is SQIVND in the germline V gene (reference sequence). The CDR3 here is CASSIDGVSYGYTF. The CDR3 DNA follows: TGTGCCAGTAGTATAGATGGGGTCTCCTATGGCTACACCTTC.

This clone has a handful of counts. This chain links TRBV19 with TRBJ1-6; the D is unclear. In germline, CDR1 is LNHDA, CDR2 SQIVND (reference sequence). The length of the CDR3 is 14 residues. V lost 5 bases and J lost 11, with 16 bases in between. The CDR3 reads CASSVSLRSPPLHF. For the CDR3, the DNA is TGTGCCAGTAGTGTTTCCCTCAGGAGTCCACCCCTCCACTTT. Based on the CDR3 plus reference TRBV19 and TRBJ1-6, the full variable domain is DGGITQSPKYLFRKEGQNVTLSCEQNLNHDAMYWYRQDPGQGLRLIYYSQIVNDFQKGDIAEGYSVSREKKESFPLTVTSAQKNPTAFYLCASSVSLRSPPLHFGNGTRLTVT.

This chain uses TRBV19 with TRBJ1-6, with no clear D. V gave up 2 bases and J gave up 9 bases, with 8 bases separating them. The CDR3 consists of 13 residues. Germline V gene sequence: CDR1 LNHDA, CDR2 SQIVND (reference sequence). The CDR3: CASSISVASPLHF. CDR3 DNA sequence: TGTGCCAGTAGTATAAGTGTGGCTTCACCCCTCCACTTT.

V and J are TRBV5-4 and TRBJ2-3; D is tentatively TRBD1 or TRBD2 (5 bases each). The V gene lost 0 bases and the J gene lost 3 bases, with 14 bases spanning the gap. The CDR3 totals 16 residues. Germline loops: CDR1 SGHNT, CDR2 YYREEE (reference sequence). CDR3 region: CASSLVRGGGTDTQYF. The CDR3 nucleotides are TGTGCCAGCAGCTTGGTTAGAGGTGGGGGAACAGATACGCAGTATTTT.

The chain is built from TRBV10-3 and TRBJ2-6, with unresolved D. V lost 7 bases to trimming and J lost 0 bases, with 13 bases between them. Germline V gene data show CDR1 as ENHRY and CDR2 as SYGVKD. The CDR3 consists of 16 residues. The CDR3 sequence is CAIKAPGRSGANVLTF. Here the CDR3 DNA reads TGTGCCATCAAGGCCCCAGGCCGCTCTGGGGCCAACGTCCTGACTTTC.

This chain connects TRBV5-1 to TRBJ1-1; possibly TRBD1 for D (5 bases). Per germline, CDR1 SGHRS and CDR2 YFSETQ. Trimming pared 4 bases from V and 1 base from J, leaving 11 bases between. This CDR3 is 14 amino acids long. The chain's CDR3 is CASSSRDRNTEAFF. The DNA for the CDR3 is TGCGCCAGCAGCAGCAGGGACCGGAACACTGAAGCTTTCTTT.

V usage is TRBV7-2 and J usage is TRBJ2-1; perhaps TRBD2 as D (5 bases). V was pared by 8 bases and J by 8 bases, with 19 bases between. The CDR3 is 14 residues long. The germline CDR1 and CDR2 sequences are SGHTA and FQGNSA. The CDR3 here is CASCRGPLVDEQFF. CDR3 bases: TGTGCCAGCTGTAGAGGGCCACTAGTGGATGAGCAGTTCTTC.

This chain joins TRBV6-6 and TRBJ2-3, with unresolved D. The V end lost 11 bases, the J end lost 0 bases, and 15 bases lay between the germline ends. CDR1 is MNHNY and CDR2 is SVGAGI in the germline V gene (reference sequence). The CDR3 loop spans 14 amino acids. Written as DNA, the CDR3 is TGTGCCTCTACGCAGGCCTTTAGCACAGATACGCAGTATTTT. Its protein is CASTQAFSTDTQYF.

The V gene is TRBV20-1, the J gene TRBJ2-4; either TRBD1 or TRBD2 may supply D (5 bases each). The germline CDR1 and CDR2 sequences are DFQATT and SNEGSKA (reference sequence). V lost 6 bases and J lost 9, with 12 bases in between. The CDR3 extends over 11 amino acids. CDR3 region: CSASPGTIQYF. As DNA, the CDR3 is TGCAGTGCCTCCCCTGGGACCATTCAGTACTTC.

The chain couples TRBV6-5 to TRBJ1-5; D might be TRBD1 (6 bases). CDR1 is MNHEY and CDR2 is SVGAGI in the germline V gene. V gave up 6 bases and J gave up 2 bases, with 14 bases separating them. CDR3 length: 15 residues. The CDR3 DNA reads as TGTGCCAGCAGAGAGGGGGGTAGTCGCAATCAGCCCCAGCATTTT. It translates to CASREGGSRNQPQHF.

This clone was recorded only once. The chain couples TRBV28 to TRBJ1-4; the match to TRBD1 covers 7 bases. This CDR3 spans 15 amino acids. Trimming cost V 4 bases and J 3 bases; bases outside gene matches: 5. Germline V gene lookup returns CDR1 MDHEN and CDR2 SYDVKM. The CDR3 nucleotides are TGTGCCAGCAGTTCGTCAGGGGGTCCTAATGAAAAACTGTTTTTT. Its protein is CASSSSGGPNEKLFF.

The rearrangement links TRBV11-2 to TRBJ2-5, with D perhaps matching TRBD1 or TRBD2 (5 bases each). From germline, CDR1 is SGHAT and CDR2 FQNNGV. Between the trimmed V and J ends, which lost 0 bases and 4 bases, there was a span of 12 bases. The length of the CDR3 is 15 residues. CDR3 in DNA: TGTGCCAGCAGCTTAGAATATACGGGGCGAGAGACCCAGTACTTC. Translation: CASSLEYTGRETQYF.

This clone has a count of ten or more. The chain uses TRBV7-3 and TRBJ1-1; possible D gene TRBD1, 5 bases. Trimming removed 4 bases at V and 1 base at J, with 7 bases between. CDR3 length equals 13 residues. Germline V CDR1 and CDR2: SGHTA, FQGTGA. Here the CDR3 reads CASSSDRNTEAFF. The CDR3, as DNA: TGTGCCAGCAGCTCCGACAGGAACACTGAAGCTTTCTTT.

This clone was seen only a few times. This sequence joins TRBV5-3 and TRBJ2-7; no reliable D call. TRBV5-3 is an open reading frame whose function is uncertain. Deletions cut 1 base from V and 2 bases from J, with 22 bases between. This CDR3 contains 18 residues. This CDR3 reads CARSLPFHRPPAAYEQYF. For the CDR3, the DNA is TGTGCCAGAAGCTTGCCTTTTCATCGGCCCCCTGCCGCCTACGAGCAGTACTTC.

Here the CDR3 reads CATSRELILREEQYF. CDR3 sequence (DNA): TGTGCCACCAGCAGAGAGCTAATCTTGCGGGAAGAGCAGTACTTC. V and J are TRBV15 and TRBJ2-7, with D possibly matching TRBD2 (6 bases). Germline V lookup: CDR1 LNHNV, CDR2 YYDKDF (reference sequence). V dropped 0 bases and J dropped 7 bases, with 16 bases sitting between them. This CDR3 spans 15 amino acids.

Of note for this clone: This may be a read error, as it is one base from a much larger clone. Other nucleotide sequences from this sample produce the same CDR3. The V call is TRBV19, the J call TRBJ1-5; no firm D call. Trimming left V 6 bases short and J 0 bases short, with 3 bases between. The germline V gene has CDR1 LNHDA and CDR2 SQIVND (reference sequence). This CDR3 region has 12 residues. The CDR3 nucleotides are TGTGCCAGTAGAAGTAGCAATCAGCCCCAGCATTTT. This codes for CASRSSNQPQHF. Filled out from reference TRBV19 and TRBJ1-5, the complete variable domain reads DGGITQSPKYLFRKEGQNVTLSCEQNLNHDAMYWYRQDPGQGLRLIYYSQIVNDFQKGDIAEGYSVSREKKESFPLTVTSAQKNPTAFYLCASRSSNQPQHFGDGTRLSIL.

The genes are TRBV6-1 and TRBJ2-5, with TRBD1 identical over 8 bases. Germline CDR1 is MNHNS and CDR2 is SASEGT. The trim removed 2 bases at V and 3 bases at J, leaving 2 bases unmatched. The CDR3 has 14 residues. The CDR3 here is CASSELQGEETQYF. In DNA, the CDR3 is TGTGCCAGCAGTGAATTACAGGGGGAAGAGACCCAGTACTTC.

V gene TRBV11-1 combines with J gene TRBJ2-5; 10 positions match TRBD1. Germline-derived CDR1 and CDR2 are SGHAT and FQDESV (reference sequence). Unmatched junction bases numbered 12, after V lost 3 bases and J lost 5 bases. The CDR3 spans 17 residues. In nucleotides, the CDR3 is TGTGCCAGCAGCTTTAGGGGCGACAGGGGGCCGTGGGAGACCCAGTACTTC. It yields the protein CASSFRGDRGPWETQYF.

This clone came up once. This chain connects TRBV12-1 to TRBJ1-6; TRBD1 was called by the table and not checked on the DNA. TRBV12-1 has pseudogene status. The CDR3 extends over 15 amino acids. The CDR3 coding sequence is TGTGCCAGCAGCTTTCCGGACAGATATAATTCACCCCTCCACTTT. Encoded protein: CASSFPDRYNSPLHF.

The chain couples TRBV5-6 to TRBJ2-5, with D perhaps TRBD1 (6 bases). Trimming shortened V by 4 bases and J by 2 bases, and 12 bases separated the two germline ends. The CDR3 length is 14 residues. The germline V gene encodes CDR1 SGHDT and CDR2 YYEEEE. DNA of the CDR3: TGTGCCAGCAGCCGAGCAGGGGTTCAAGAGACCCAGTACTTC. Translating it yields CASSRAGVQETQYF.